The 7 T cell receptor beta chains given below trace back to one sample, sequenced in a study of Ad26.COV2.S vaccination and SARS-CoV-2 variants. Treatment given: about 20 received Ad26.COV2.S at low or high dose, single or two shots; roughly 5 received placebo; per-sample allocation not given. The samples date from day 63 after the first vaccine or placebo injection. Sequenced by immunoSEQ multiplex PCR; TCRdb stores in-frame clones only, minus some. The top ten clones hold approximately 1.6% of a sample with roughly 400,000 clones, about 92% of them seen once. This sample comprised peripheral blood, obtained in a trial of Ad26.COV2.S vaccine versus placebo. These receptors all come from a person between 18 and 60 years old who received the Ad26.COV2.S COVID-19 vaccine or a placebo.

The rearrangement links TRBV28 to TRBJ1-2, with 10 bases matching TRBD1. The CDR3 covers 19 residues. CDR1 is MDHEN and CDR2 is SYDVKM in the germline V gene. The V segment lost 7 bases and the J segment 5 bases; nucleotides outside the gene matches: 22. CDR3 loop: CASTSAGPRGGQGYYGYTF. CDR3 sequence (DNA): TGTGCCAGCACCAGCGCGGGGCCAAGGGGGGGACAGGGGTATTATGGCTACACCTTC.

The chain has TRBV5-1 and TRBJ2-2; D tentatively fits TRBD1 or TRBD2 (5 bases each). Germline-derived CDR1 and CDR2 are SGHRS and YFSETQ. The CDR3 covers 14 residues. V gave up 0 bases and J gave up 4 bases, with 7 bases separating them. The CDR3 protein is CASSLEGTTGELFF. The CDR3 DNA follows: TGCGCCAGCAGCTTGGAGGGGACCACCGGGGAGCTGTTTTTT.

The gene calls are TRBV4-3 and TRBJ1-2; weak D call: TRBD1 (5 bases). Germline assignment: CDR1 LGHNA and CDR2 YSLEER. V lost 4 bases to trimming and J lost 1 base, with 19 bases between them. The CDR3 spans 17 residues. The CDR3 region is CASSPTSRAISNYGYTF. DNA for the CDR3: TGCGCCAGCAGCCCCACTAGCAGGGCAATAAGTAACTATGGCTACACCTTC.

This clone has just one count. This sequence joins TRBV2 and TRBJ2-6; unclear D gene. Trimming cost V 7 bases and J 1 base, with 5 bases left between them. Per the germline V gene, CDR1 is SNHLY and CDR2 is FYNNEI. This CDR3 has 13 residues. CDR3 in DNA: TGTGCCAGCAAGGGATCTGGGGCCAACGTCCTGACTTTC. Its protein product is CASKGSGANVLTF.

The genes are TRBV19 and TRBJ1-4; TRBD1 matches at 7 bases. The CDR3 is 16 amino acids. J gave up 5 bases and V 4 bases, and 10 bases lay outside the gene matches. Germline V gene sequence: CDR1 LNHDA, CDR2 SQIVND (reference sequence). The CDR3 is CASSTPGQKKNEKLFF. The CDR3, as DNA: TGTGCCAGTAGTACGCCGGGACAGAAGAAGAATGAAAAACTGTTTTTT.

On this clone: The identical CDR3 is also encoded by other nucleotide sequences in the sample. The chain recombines TRBV12-3 or TRBV12-4 with TRBJ2-2; D remains unclear. The CDR3 has 13 residues. V shed 6 bases and J shed 8 bases, with 13 bases lying between them. CDR3 nucleotide sequence: TGTGCCAGCAGCTTCAGTAGCCCAGGGGAGCTGTTTTTT. Its translation is CASSFSSPGELFF.

The chain recombines TRBV28 with TRBJ2-2; TRBD2 matches at 14 bases. Germline CDR1 is MDHEN and CDR2 is SYDVKM. This CDR3 comprises 21 residues. V was clipped by 6 bases and J by 1 base; unmatched bases: 16. The CDR3 DNA sequence: TGTGCCAGCAGAAAGGCTCCCTGGACTAGCGGGGGGTTCCTGAACACCGGGGAGCTGTTTTTT. It is translated as CASRKAPWTSGGFLNTGELFF. Supplemented by reference TRBV28 and TRBJ2-2, the full variable domain reads DVKVTQSSRYLVKRTGEKVFLECVQDMDHENMFWYRQDPGLGLRLIYFSYDVKMKEKGDIPEGYSVSREKKERFSLILESASTNQTSMYLCASRKAPWTSGGFLNTGELFFGEGSRLTVL.